The next 12 T cell receptor beta chains were all read from a single sample in a study of blood T cell repertoires in COVID-19. Method: immunoSEQ multiplex PCR; TCRdb's copy keeps in-frame clones and lacks some. The data hold fewer than 150,000 clones, with 87% observed a single time. The specimen sequenced was peripheral blood. Receptor source: a woman in her thirties or forties with acute or convalescent COVID-19.

The chain recombines TRBV5-1 with TRBJ1-3; TRBD1 agrees at 9 bases. The CDR3 extends over 16 amino acids. The junction had 6 bases not matched to a gene; V was cut back by 3 bases and J by 2 bases. Per germline, CDR1 SGHRS and CDR2 YFSETQ. The CDR3 coding sequence is TGCGCCAGCAGCTCGCCGGGACAGGGTGCTGGAAACACCATATATTTT. Protein: CASSSPGQGAGNTIYF. The whole variable domain, filled in from reference TRBV5-1 and TRBJ1-3, reads KAGVTQTPRYLIKTRGQQVTLSCSPISGHRSVSWYQQTPGQGLQFLFEYFSETQRNKGNFPGRFSGRQFSNSRSEMNVSTLELGDSALYLCASSSPGQGAGNTIYFGEGSWLTVV.

The rearrangement joins TRBV3-1 (or the pseudogene TRBV3-2) to TRBJ2-2; TRBD1 might be the D (6 bases). V dropped 4 bases and J dropped 5 bases, with 17 bases sitting between them. The CDR3 length is 16 residues. Germline V gene lookup returns CDR1 LGHDT and CDR2 YNNKEL (reference sequence). CDR3 amino acids: CASSPRARGRTGELFF. The CDR3 DNA is TGTGCCAGCAGCCCCCGAGCCAGGGGAAGAACCGGGGAGCTGTTTTTT.

V usage is TRBV20-1 and J usage is TRBJ1-5; tentatively, D is TRBD1 (6 bases). Trimming left V 3 bases short and J 4 bases short, with 16 bases between. Germline-derived CDR1 and CDR2 are DFQATT and SNEGSKA (reference sequence). CDR3 length equals 15 residues. The CDR3 DNA follows: TGCAGTGCTAGTCTGGAACAGGGCACGAATCAGCCCCAGCATTTT. Amino acids: CSASLEQGTNQPQHF.

This chain joins TRBV5-1 and TRBJ2-7; the D gene is possibly TRBD1 (6 bases). V dropped 0 bases and J dropped 5 bases, with 12 bases sitting between them. The length of the CDR3 is 14 residues. Germline-derived CDR1 and CDR2 are SGHRS and YFSETQ. For the CDR3, the DNA is TGCGCCAGCAGCTTGGGACAGGCAGCGAACGAGCAGTACTTC. Its protein product is CASSLGQAANEQYF.

This chain joins TRBV20-1 and TRBJ1-4; possible D gene TRBD1, 5 bases. Trimming stripped 8 bases from V and 11 bases from J, with 15 bases between. Germline V gene sequence: CDR1 DFQATT, CDR2 SNEGSKA (reference sequence). The CDR3 totals 11 residues. The DNA of the CDR3 is TGCAGTAGCGAAAGGGGAGGTAAACTGTTTTTT. It specifies CSSERGGKLFF.

The gene calls are TRBV6-6 and TRBJ1-2; 7 bases agree with TRBD1. Germline CDR1 is MNHNY and CDR2 is SVGAGI (reference sequence). The CDR3 has 15 amino acids. Trimming at V came to 5 bases and at J to 3 bases, leaving 9 bases not matched to a gene. The CDR3 spells CASSRAEGAHYGYTF. CDR3 coding DNA: TGTGCCAGCAGTCGGGCGGAGGGGGCACACTATGGCTACACCTTC.

The chain combines TRBV2 with TRBJ2-3, with 11 positions matching TRBD2. V lost 5 bases and J lost 0; bases outside the gene matches: 4. The CDR3 has 16 residues. Germline CDR1 reads SNHLY; CDR2 reads FYNNEI. The CDR3 nucleotides read TGTGCCAGCAGTAGAGGACTAGCGGGTAGCACAGATACGCAGTATTTT. It translates to CASSRGLAGSTDTQYF.

This clone was counted a few times. The chain employs TRBV29-1 and TRBJ1-5; 7 bases line up with TRBD1. V lost 4 bases and J lost 3; bases outside the gene matches: 3. Per the germline V gene, CDR1 is SQVTM and CDR2 is ANQGSEA. This CDR3 comprises 13 residues. This CDR3 is CSVVTGVNQPQHF. The CDR3 DNA sequence: TGCAGCGTTGTCACAGGGGTCAATCAGCCCCAGCATTTT.

This sequence joins TRBV18 and TRBJ1-5; D call uncertain. V lost 1 base, J lost 7 bases, and 14 bases lay in between. The CDR3 has 15 amino acids. Germline loops: CDR1 KGHSH, CDR2 LQKENI. CDR3 DNA: TGTGCCAGCTCACCACGGGCCGACCCGCAGCAGCCCCAGCATTTT. Translating it yields CASSPRADPQQPQHF. Variable domain in full (rest from reference TRBV18 and TRBJ1-5): NAGVMQNPRHLVRRRGQEARLRCSPMKGHSHVYWYRQLPEEGLKFMVYLQKENIIDESGMPKERFSAEFPKEGPSILRIQQVVRGDSAAYFCASSPRADPQQPQHFGDGTRLSIL.

The CDR3 bases are TGTGCCAGCAACCGGGACAGCTTGTTGGATGAGCAGTTCTTC. It encodes CASNRDSLLDEQFF. The chain employs TRBV28 and TRBJ2-1; TRBD1 matches at 7 bases. CDR1 is MDHEN, CDR2 SYDVKM, per germline. With 7 bases clipped from V and 8 bases from J, the junction kept 11 bases outside the gene matches. The CDR3 runs 14 residues.

The chain carries TRBV5-4 and TRBJ1-1; TRBD1 matches at 10 bases. Per the germline V gene, CDR1 is SGHNT and CDR2 is YYREEE (reference sequence). The CDR3 is made up of 14 amino acids. V lost 5 bases to trimming and J lost 1 base; unmatched junction nucleotides: 2. CDR3 sequence (DNA): TGTGCCAGCAGACGGGACAGGGGGAACACTGAAGCTTTCTTT. Protein sequence: CASRRDRGNTEAFF.

The chain links TRBV5-1 to TRBJ2-7, with 7 bases lining up with TRBD1. The CDR3 covers 15 residues. Germline CDR1 and CDR2: SGHRS and YFSETQ. The V gene end was trimmed by 2 bases and the J gene end by 1 base; junction bases not matched to a gene: 6. This CDR3 is CASSFRQGASYEQYF. In DNA form, the CDR3 reads TGCGCCAGCAGCTTTAGACAGGGCGCTTCCTACGAGCAGTACTTC.